This T cell receptor (beta chain) was identified during a study of siplizumab effects on memory and regulatory T cells. The study's findings and limits: Naive T cells appeared more varied than memory cells and looked like key alloresponse contributors. A minor share of alloreactive clones matched unstimulated subsets. The suppressive capacity of proliferating Tregs from siplizumab cultures remained unconfirmed.

This CDR3 comprises 15 residues. The junction had 7 bases not matched to a gene; V was cut back by 3 bases and J by 7 bases. Germline V gene data show CDR1 as MNHEY and CDR2 as SMNVEV (reference sequence). Assaying covered roughly 100,000 TCR templates per sample. Sequencing was performed with immunoSEQ multiplex PCR; in TCRdb, only in-frame clones are kept and a portion is missing. Among tens of thousands of clones listed, roughly nine tenths were seen once. A word on this clone: Antigen specificity is unknown.

The material sequenced was CD8+ T cells sorted from blood. The origin of this receptor is a human donor in good health. The rearrangement joins TRBV27 to TRBJ2-1, with 9 bases lining up with TRBD1. Written as DNA, the CDR3 is TGTGCCAGCAGTTTTGGGACAGGGCTTCTTAATGAGCAGTTCTTC. It translates to CASSFGTGLLNEQFF.